The source of this TCR beta chain is a study of CD8 T cells in Susac syndrome. After extraction with the RNeasy kit, about 0.5 to 1 ug of the RNA was reverse transcribed using random hexamers. TCR beta CDR3 was amplified by immunoSEQ multiplex PCR. This amplification extended across 54 Vbeta and 13 Jbeta segments. TCRdb processed the immunoSEQ multiplex PCR reads anew with MiXCR; each CDR3 protein has one entry. The sample contains approximately 130,000 distinct CDR3 sequences, 94% of which appear only once. Sequencing of TCR beta, carried out with a high-throughput approach, was applied to CD8+ and CD4+ T cells from the blood. Controls matched for sex and age were healthy donors. TEMRA cells were FACS-enriched, unlike CD8+ and CD4+ T cells, which were negatively isolated. Germline V gives CDR1 MNHNS, CDR2 SASEGT. The CDR3 extends over 14 amino acids. The V end was cut by 6 bases, the J end by 1 base, with 12 bases between.

Sequencing used CD4+ T cells from PBMCs. The J gene is TRBJ2-5, the V gene TRBV6-1; tentative D call: TRBD1 (6 bases). This TCR derives from a human donor in good health. The CDR3 region is CASRDLGGQETQYF. The CDR3 coding sequence is TGTGCCAGCAGAGACCTAGGGGGCCAAGAGACCCAGTACTTC.